Below are 28 T cell receptor beta chains sequenced from a single sample in a study of T cell clones after liver transplantation. Clones were sequenced by immunoSEQ multiplex PCR, and TCRdb holds only the in-frame ones, with some missing. The top ten hold around 2.8% of the sample, which has tens of thousands of clones, around 70% seen once. The specimen comprised CD4+ T cells from blood, sampled at the approximately 15-month timepoint. These receptors all stem from a human patient who received a liver transplant. Some T cells may originate from the graft donor.

This clone was seen a handful of times. This rearrangement joins TRBV6-1 to TRBJ1-2, with 7 bases fitting TRBD1. The CDR3 runs to 15 residues. Trimming cost V 5 bases and J 1 base; bases outside gene matches: 7. CDR1 is MNHNS and CDR2 is SASEGT in the germline V gene. For the CDR3, the DNA is TGTGCCAGCAGTCCGGACAGGAACCATAACTATGGCTACACCTTC. Translated: CASSPDRNHNYGYTF.

This clone was seen a few times. This rearrangement joins TRBV7-9 to TRBJ2-3; D not resolved. Trimming stripped 2 bases from V and 0 bases from J, with 6 bases between. The CDR3 consists of 14 residues. The V gene's germline CDR1 is SEHNR and CDR2 FQNEAQ (reference sequence). The CDR3 spells CASSLTASTDTQYF. Written as DNA, the CDR3 is TGTGCCAGCAGCTTAACAGCTAGCACAGATACGCAGTATTTT.

This clone was observed once. V gene TRBV5-6 combines with J gene TRBJ2-7; no firm D call. Germline CDR1 reads SGHDT; CDR2 reads YYEEEE. CDR3 length equals 15 residues. V gave up 1 base and J gave up 5 bases, with 16 bases separating them. CDR3 bases: TGTGCCAGCAGCTTGATAGTAGGGTTCTCGGACGAGCAGTACTTC. As protein: CASSLIVGFSDEQYF.

The chain is built from TRBV6-1 and TRBJ1-2, with D possibly being TRBD1 (5 bases). With 7 bases removed from V and 2 bases from J, the gap between germline ends came to 11 bases. In germline, CDR1 is MNHNS, CDR2 SASEGT. The CDR3 loop spans 13 amino acids. CDR3 amino acids: CASKPGVNYGYTF. CDR3 bases: TGTGCCAGCAAGCCGGGGGTAAACTATGGCTACACCTTC.

The J gene is TRBJ2-7, the V gene TRBV15, with D possibly being TRBD1 (6 bases). V was cut by 3 bases and J by 3 bases, with 15 bases left in between. There are 15 residues in the CDR3. Germline V CDR1 and CDR2: LNHNV, YYDKDF (reference sequence). The DNA for the CDR3 is TGTGCCACCAGCAGCCGGACAGCTACGGTCTACGAGCAGTACTTC. As protein: CATSSRTATVYEQYF.

The rearrangement links TRBV28 to TRBJ1-1, with D hard to call. The V end was cut by 2 bases, the J end by 11 bases, with 18 bases between. The CDR3 contains 14 residues. Germline CDR1 is MDHEN and CDR2 is SYDVKM. CDR3 loop: CASSLPRRVAGAFF. CDR3 coding DNA: TGTGCCAGCAGTTTACCACGGAGGGTCGCGGGGGCTTTCTTT.

V gene TRBV7-8 combines with J gene TRBJ1-1; a weak D match, TRBD1 (6 bases). This CDR3 is 17 amino acids long. The V end lost 2 bases, the J end lost 0 bases, and 16 bases lay between the germline ends. Germline V CDR1 and CDR2: SGHVS, FQNEAQ. The CDR3 region has the DNA TGTGCCAGCAGCTTATCGTGGGGGCCAGGGATGAACACTGAAGCTTTCTTT. Its translation is CASSLSWGPGMNTEAFF.

The table lists this clone with a count of one. The CDR3 nucleotides are TGTGCCATAGCCGGGACAGGGTACGAGCAGTACGTC. This translates into CAIAGTGYEQYV. This chain uses TRBV10-3 with TRBJ2-7; 9 bases agree with TRBD1. The CDR3 loop spans 12 amino acids. J lost 4 bases, V lost 9 bases, and 4 bases had no gene match. CDR1 is ENHRY and CDR2 is SYGVKD in the germline V gene.

The V and J genes are TRBV30 and TRBJ2-7; TRBD2 agrees at 11 bases. The CDR3 is 15 amino acids. The V and J ends lost 3 bases and 1 base, in that order; junction bases with no gene match: 5. Germline V lookup: CDR1 GTSNPN, CDR2 SVGIG (reference sequence). CDR3 DNA: TGTGCCTGGAGGGGGGGACTAGCGGAATCCTACGAGCAGTACGTC. Its protein product is CAWRGGLAESYEQYV.

V and J are TRBV11-3 and TRBJ1-1; TRBD1 matches 10 bases. Looked up from germline, CDR1 is SGHNT and CDR2 is YENEEA. With V trimmed by 3 bases and J by 1 base, 8 bases remained unmatched. The CDR3 runs to 17 residues. The CDR3 loop is CASSLDRGWLENTEAFF. CDR3 nucleotide sequence: TGTGCCAGCAGCTTGGACAGGGGGTGGTTAGAGAACACTGAAGCTTTCTTT.

The chain employs TRBV2 and TRBJ1-1, with 12 bases fitting TRBD1. There are 15 residues in the CDR3. V was clipped by 6 bases and J by 3 bases; unmatched bases: 5. Germline values: CDR1 SNHLY, CDR2 FYNNEI. The CDR3 region has the DNA TGTGCCAGCAGGGCCGGGACAGGGGGCCACACTGAAGCTTTCTTT. Translation: CASRAGTGGHTEAFF.

This rearrangement joins TRBV2 to TRBJ2-5; unclear D gene. V was cut by 7 bases and J by 4 bases, with 13 bases left in between. Germline V gives CDR1 SNHLY, CDR2 FYNNEI. The length of the CDR3 is 13 residues. CDR3 residues: CASISSWSETQYF. CDR3 DNA: TGTGCCAGCATAAGTAGTTGGTCAGAGACCCAGTACTTC.

The V call is TRBV6-1, the J call TRBJ1-1, with D uncertain. CDR3 length equals 14 residues. Germline loops: CDR1 MNHNS, CDR2 SASEGT. The ends were cut back, 2 bases at V and 1 base at J, with 8 bases in the middle. The CDR3 DNA reads TGTGCCAGCAGTGAACGAGGAGAGAACACTGAAGCTTTCTTT. Its protein product is CASSERGENTEAFF.

This clone occurred a few times. The chain couples TRBV7-9 to TRBJ1-2; D uncertain. The CDR3 has 15 residues. Trimming removed 5 bases from V and 4 bases from J, with 17 bases in between. Per the germline V gene, CDR1 is SEHNR and CDR2 is FQNEAQ (reference sequence). The CDR3 nucleotides read TGTGCCAGCAGCCCGTCTCAATCGGACGGCTATGGCTACACCTTC. Residues: CASSPSQSDGYGYTF.

This clone has a handful of counts. Other DNA sequences within the sample encode an identical CDR3. The chain carries TRBV6-1 and TRBJ1-3; D gene uncertain. This CDR3 region has 15 residues. Looked up from germline, CDR1 is MNHNS and CDR2 is SASEGT. Trimming left V 6 bases short and J 0 bases short, with 12 bases between. DNA for the CDR3: TGTGCCAGCAGAGCACAAGGCCCCTCTGGAAACACCATATATTTT. This translates into CASRAQGPSGNTIYF.

V is TRBV19 and J is TRBJ2-1; D possibly matches TRBD1 or TRBD2 (5 bases each). In germline, CDR1 is LNHDA, CDR2 SQIVND (reference sequence). The CDR3 totals 18 residues. Between the trimmed V and J ends, which lost 5 bases and 6 bases, there was a span of 26 bases. CDR3 region: CASSWRRPGVDGGNEQFF. The CDR3 coding sequence is TGTGCCAGTAGTTGGAGGCGCCCTGGGGTGGATGGGGGCAATGAGCAGTTCTTC.

As for this clone: The junction does not match germline at one end; this may be a read error. This chain uses TRBV19 with TRBJ2-5; tentatively, D is TRBD1 or TRBD2 (5 bases each). CDR1 is LNHDA and CDR2 is SQIVND in the germline V gene (reference sequence). The CDR3 runs 12 residues. Written as DNA, the CDR3 is TGTGCCACCAACGGGCAGGGAGAGGCCCAGTACTTC. Translation: CATNGQGEAQYF.

The chain recombines TRBV30 with TRBJ1-4; D call uncertain. Germline CDR1 GTSNPN, CDR2 SVGIG (reference sequence). V gave up 7 bases and J gave up 8 bases, with 14 bases separating them. The CDR3 spans 12 residues. CDR3 coding DNA: TGTGCCTACCCAGATTTGGGGGAAAAACTGTTTTTT. This codes for CAYPDLGEKLFF.

The chain combines TRBV18 with TRBJ2-5; perhaps TRBD1 as D (5 bases). The CDR3 is 14 residues long. Trimming cost V 5 bases and J 2 bases, with 12 bases left between them. Germline V gives CDR1 KGHSH, CDR2 LQKENI. DNA for the CDR3: TGTGCCAGCTCAAAAAGGAGACAGCAAGAGACCCAGTACTTC. Residues: CASSKRRQQETQYF.

The rearrangement joins TRBV9 to TRBJ1-1; D perhaps matches TRBD1 (6 bases). The germline V gene has CDR1 SGDLS and CDR2 YYNGEE. The CDR3 loop spans 14 amino acids. The germline V and J ends were trimmed by 2 bases and 7 bases, with 15 bases remaining between them. CDR3 sequence: CASSVGGQNVEAFF. The CDR3, as DNA: TGTGCCAGCAGCGTGGGTGGACAGAACGTTGAAGCTTTCTTT.

This clone was observed a single time. This chain uses TRBV6-6 with TRBJ1-2; D is undetermined. Trimming cost V 2 bases and J 5 bases, with 12 bases left between them. CDR1 is MNHNY and CDR2 is SVGAGI in the germline V gene (reference sequence). This CDR3 has 14 amino acids. Here the CDR3 DNA reads TGTGCCAGCAGTTACACCCCCGGGGTGTATGGCTACACCTTC. As protein: CASSYTPGVYGYTF.

This clone has just one count. This chain joins TRBV13 and TRBJ2-6; D remains ambiguous. V was cut by 5 bases and J by 2 bases, with 16 bases left in between. This CDR3 has 17 residues. The germline gives CDR1 PRHDT, CDR2 FYEKMQ (reference sequence). DNA for the CDR3: TGTGCCAGCAGCGGCAGGTCCCTCGGCACTGGGGCCAACGTCCTGACTTTC. Translated: CASSGRSLGTGANVLTF.

The chain combines TRBV5-1 with TRBJ2-7; TRBD1 matches 7 bases. Germline-derived CDR1 and CDR2 are SGHRS and YFSETQ. After removal of 1 base from V and 3 bases from J, the junction contained 7 bases not matched to a gene. This CDR3 has 15 residues. The CDR3 region is CASSLLGTDYYEQYF. The CDR3 DNA follows: TGCGCCAGCAGCTTGCTAGGGACAGACTACTACGAGCAGTACTTC.

The chain combines TRBV19 with TRBJ2-2; tentatively, D is TRBD2 (6 bases). Germline CDR1 is LNHDA and CDR2 is SQIVND (reference sequence). The length of the CDR3 is 15 residues. The V end lost 5 bases, the J end lost 2 bases, and 12 bases lay between the germline ends. CDR3 protein: CASSAGLVNTGELFF. The CDR3 region has the DNA TGTGCCAGTAGTGCGGGGTTGGTAAACACCGGGGAGCTGTTTTTT.

This chain links TRBV7-6 with TRBJ2-6; D uncertain. The CDR3 loop spans 15 amino acids. V shed 2 bases and J shed 0 bases, with 5 bases lying between them. Germline V lookup: CDR1 SGHVS, CDR2 FNYEAQ. The CDR3 region has the DNA TGTGCCAGCAGCTTATCAAGCTCTGGGGCCAACGTCCTGACTTTC. It is translated as CASSLSSSGANVLTF. The complete variable domain, with remaining parts taken from reference TRBV7-6 and TRBJ2-6, reads GAGVSQSPRYKVTKRGQDVALRCDPISGHVSLYWYRQALGQGPEFLTYFNYEAQQDKSGLPNDRFSAERPEGSISTLTIQRTEQRDSAMYRCASSLSSSGANVLTFGAGSRLTVL.

This clone has just a few counts. The chain links TRBV5-1 to TRBJ2-1; 10 nucleotides agree with TRBD2. The CDR3 is 15 residues long. Germline V gene data show CDR1 as SGHRS and CDR2 as YFSETQ. V was pared by 4 bases and J by 6 bases, with 7 bases of the junction left unmatched. Here the CDR3 DNA reads TGCGCCAGCAGCGCAGATCTAGCGGGAGCCAATGAGCAGTTCTTC. The encoded protein is CASSADLAGANEQFF. Based on the CDR3 plus reference TRBV5-1 and TRBJ2-1, the full variable domain is KAGVTQTPRYLIKTRGQQVTLSCSPISGHRSVSWYQQTPGQGLQFLFEYFSETQRNKGNFPGRFSGRQFSNSRSEMNVSTLELGDSALYLCASSADLAGANEQFFGPGTRLTVL.

The J gene is TRBJ1-1, the V gene TRBV7-6; the D gene is possibly TRBD1 (6 bases). With 4 bases removed from V and 8 bases from J, the gap between germline ends came to 20 bases. This CDR3 is built from 15 residues. The germline V gene has CDR1 SGHVS and CDR2 FNYEAQ. The chain's CDR3 is CASSSSTGTGSEAFF. DNA of the CDR3: TGTGCCAGCAGCTCCTCGACAGGCACGGGATCCGAAGCTTTCTTT.

The table lists this clone with a few counts. J is TRBJ2-5 and V is TRBV5-6; D not resolved. The CDR3 has 13 residues. Per the germline V gene, CDR1 is SGHDT and CDR2 is YYEEEE. Trimming stripped 5 bases from V and 5 bases from J, with 13 bases between. CDR3 amino acids: CASSFTRVETQYF. DNA for the CDR3: TGTGCCAGCAGTTTTACCCGGGTGGAGACCCAGTACTTC.